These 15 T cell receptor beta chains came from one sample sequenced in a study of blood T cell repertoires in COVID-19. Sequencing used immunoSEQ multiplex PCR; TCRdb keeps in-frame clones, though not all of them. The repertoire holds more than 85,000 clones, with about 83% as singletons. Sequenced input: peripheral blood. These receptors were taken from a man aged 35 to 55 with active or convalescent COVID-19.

The CDR3 nucleotides read TGTGCCAGCAGCCTCCCGCTAGCGGGGAACACCGGGGAGCTGTTTTTT. This translates into CASSLPLAGNTGELFF. V and J are TRBV3-1 (or the pseudogene TRBV3-2) and TRBJ2-2; 8 nucleotides match TRBD2. The CDR3 totals 16 residues. J lost 1 base, V lost 4 bases, and 5 bases had no gene match. The V gene's germline CDR1 is LGHDT and CDR2 YNNKEL (reference sequence).

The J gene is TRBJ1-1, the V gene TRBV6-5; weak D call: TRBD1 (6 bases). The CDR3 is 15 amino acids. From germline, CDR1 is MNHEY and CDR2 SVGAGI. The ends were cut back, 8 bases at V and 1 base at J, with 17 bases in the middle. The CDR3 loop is CASRIGQFENTEAFF. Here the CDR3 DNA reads TGTGCCAGCCGTATTGGACAGTTTGAGAACACTGAAGCTTTCTTT.

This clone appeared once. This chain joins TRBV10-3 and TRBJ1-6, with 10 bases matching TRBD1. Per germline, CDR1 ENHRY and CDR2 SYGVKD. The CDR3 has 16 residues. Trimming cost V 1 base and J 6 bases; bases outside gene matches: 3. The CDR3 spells CAISEFGQGGNSPLHF. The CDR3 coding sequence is TGTGCCATCAGTGAGTTTGGACAGGGGGGTAATTCACCCCTCCACTTT.

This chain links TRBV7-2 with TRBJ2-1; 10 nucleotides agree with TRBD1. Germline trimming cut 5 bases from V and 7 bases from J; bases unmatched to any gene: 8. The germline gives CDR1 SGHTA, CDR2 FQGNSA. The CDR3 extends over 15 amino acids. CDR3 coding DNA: TGTGCCAGCAGCGCCCGGGACAGGGGCCTGAATGAGCAGTTCTTC. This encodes CASSARDRGLNEQFF. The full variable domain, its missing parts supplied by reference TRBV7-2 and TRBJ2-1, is GAGVSQSPSNKVTEKGKDVELRCDPISGHTALYWYRQSLGQGLEFLIYFQGNSAPDKSGLPSDRFSAERTGGSVSTLTIQRTQQEDSAVYLCASSARDRGLNEQFFGPGTRLTVL.

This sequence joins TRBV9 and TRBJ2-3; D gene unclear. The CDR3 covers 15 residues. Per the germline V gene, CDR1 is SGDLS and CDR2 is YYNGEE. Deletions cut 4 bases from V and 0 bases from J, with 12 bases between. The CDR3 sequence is CASSRVTASTDTQYF. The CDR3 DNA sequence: TGTGCCAGCAGCCGGGTGACGGCTAGCACAGATACGCAGTATTTT. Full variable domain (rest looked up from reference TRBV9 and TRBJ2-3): DSGVTQTPKHLITATGQRVTLRCSPRSGDLSVYWYQQSLDQGLQFLIQYYNGEERAKGNILERFSAQQFPDLHSELNLSSLELGDSALYFCASSRVTASTDTQYFGPGTRLTVL.

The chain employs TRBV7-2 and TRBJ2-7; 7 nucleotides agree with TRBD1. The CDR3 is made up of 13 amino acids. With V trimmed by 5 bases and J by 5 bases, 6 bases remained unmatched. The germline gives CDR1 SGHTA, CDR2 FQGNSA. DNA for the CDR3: TGTGCCAGCAGCCGACAGGGAAGCCACGAGCAGTACTTC. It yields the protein CASSRQGSHEQYF.

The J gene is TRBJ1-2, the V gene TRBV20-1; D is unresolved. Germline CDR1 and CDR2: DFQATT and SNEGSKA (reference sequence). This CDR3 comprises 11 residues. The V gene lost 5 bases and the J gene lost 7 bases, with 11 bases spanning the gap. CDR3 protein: CSAERPSGYTF. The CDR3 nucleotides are TGCAGTGCTGAGCGGCCTAGTGGCTACACCTTC.

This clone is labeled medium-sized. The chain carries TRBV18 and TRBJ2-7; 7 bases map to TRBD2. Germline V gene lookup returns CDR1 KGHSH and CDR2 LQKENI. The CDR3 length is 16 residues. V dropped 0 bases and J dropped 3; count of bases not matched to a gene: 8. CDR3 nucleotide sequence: TGTGCCAGCTCACCACCGGGGGGGTCAGGGAACTACGAGCAGTACTTC. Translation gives CASSPPGGSGNYEQYF. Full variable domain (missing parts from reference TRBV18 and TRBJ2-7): NAGVMQNPRHLVRRRGQEARLRCSPMKGHSHVYWYRQLPEEGLKFMVYLQKENIIDESGMPKERFSAEFPKEGPSILRIQQVVRGDSAAYFCASSPPGGSGNYEQYFGPGTRLTVT.

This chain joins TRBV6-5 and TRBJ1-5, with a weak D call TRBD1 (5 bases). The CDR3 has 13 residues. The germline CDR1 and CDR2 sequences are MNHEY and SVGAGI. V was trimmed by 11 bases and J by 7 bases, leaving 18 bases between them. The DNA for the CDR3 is TGTGCCGTCTCGCGGGGCAAAGGCCAGCCCCAGCATTTT. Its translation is CAVSRGKGQPQHF.

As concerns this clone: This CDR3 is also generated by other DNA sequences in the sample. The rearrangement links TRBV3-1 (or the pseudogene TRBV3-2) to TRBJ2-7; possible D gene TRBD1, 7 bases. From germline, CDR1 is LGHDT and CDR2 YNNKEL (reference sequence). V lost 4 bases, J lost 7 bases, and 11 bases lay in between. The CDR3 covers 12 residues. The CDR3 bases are TGTGCCAGCAGCCTACAGGGGAGGGAGCAGTACTTC. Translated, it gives CASSLQGREQYF.

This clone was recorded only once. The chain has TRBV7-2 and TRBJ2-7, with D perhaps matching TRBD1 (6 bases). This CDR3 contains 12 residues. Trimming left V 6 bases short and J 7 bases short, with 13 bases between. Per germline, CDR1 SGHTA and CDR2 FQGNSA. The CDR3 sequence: CASSTGSGEQYF. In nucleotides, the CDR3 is TGTGCCAGCAGTACAGGGTCAGGGGAGCAGTACTTC.

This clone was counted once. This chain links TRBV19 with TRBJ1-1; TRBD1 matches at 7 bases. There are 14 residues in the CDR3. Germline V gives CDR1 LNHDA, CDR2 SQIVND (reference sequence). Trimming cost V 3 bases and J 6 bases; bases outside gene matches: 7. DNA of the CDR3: TGTGCCAGTAGTATCCTCCGGGACAGCCCTGAAGCTTTCTTT. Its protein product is CASSILRDSPEAFF.

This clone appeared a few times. CDR3 sequence reads: CASSLDYYEQYF. In DNA form, the CDR3 reads TGCGCCAGCAGCTTGGATTACTACGAGCAGTACTTC. V usage is TRBV5-1 and J usage is TRBJ2-7; D is unresolved. Trimming removed 0 bases from V and 3 bases from J, with 4 bases in between. CDR1 is SGHRS and CDR2 is YFSETQ in the germline V gene. This CDR3 is 12 amino acids long. The full variable domain, in which reference TRBV5-1 and TRBJ2-7 provide the parts outside the CDR3, is KAGVTQTPRYLIKTRGQQVTLSCSPISGHRSVSWYQQTPGQGLQFLFEYFSETQRNKGNFPGRFSGRQFSNSRSEMNVSTLELGDSALYLCASSLDYYEQYFGPGTRLTVT.

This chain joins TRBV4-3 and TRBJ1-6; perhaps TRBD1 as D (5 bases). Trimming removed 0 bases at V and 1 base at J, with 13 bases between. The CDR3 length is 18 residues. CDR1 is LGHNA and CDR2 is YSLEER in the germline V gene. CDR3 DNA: TGCGCCAGCAGCCAAGATGTCCAGGGTTCGTCCTATAATTCACCCCTCCACTTT. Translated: CASSQDVQGSSYNSPLHF.

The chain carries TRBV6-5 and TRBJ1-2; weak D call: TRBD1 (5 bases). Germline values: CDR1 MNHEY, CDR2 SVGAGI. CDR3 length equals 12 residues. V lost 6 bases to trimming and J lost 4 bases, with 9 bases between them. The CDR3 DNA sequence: TGTGCCAGCAGGTTAGGGGCCTATGGCTACACCTTC. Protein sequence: CASRLGAYGYTF.